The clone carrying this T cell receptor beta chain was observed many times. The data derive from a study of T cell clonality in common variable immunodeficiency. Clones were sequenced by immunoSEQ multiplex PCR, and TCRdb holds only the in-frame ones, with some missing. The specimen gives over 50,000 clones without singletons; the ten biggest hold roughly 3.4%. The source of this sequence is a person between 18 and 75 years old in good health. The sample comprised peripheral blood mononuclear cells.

The CDR3 bases that were read are TGTGCCAGCAGCTTAGGCGTGGTTGGA. This encodes CASSLGVVG. In full, the CDR3 is CASSLGVVGAFF. The chain links TRBV7-2 to TRBJ1-1; no clear D. Sequencing ends 3 residues short of the CDR3 end; the germline J gene provides the rest. This CDR3 is built from 12 residues. Germline values: CDR1 SGHTA, CDR2 FQGNSA.